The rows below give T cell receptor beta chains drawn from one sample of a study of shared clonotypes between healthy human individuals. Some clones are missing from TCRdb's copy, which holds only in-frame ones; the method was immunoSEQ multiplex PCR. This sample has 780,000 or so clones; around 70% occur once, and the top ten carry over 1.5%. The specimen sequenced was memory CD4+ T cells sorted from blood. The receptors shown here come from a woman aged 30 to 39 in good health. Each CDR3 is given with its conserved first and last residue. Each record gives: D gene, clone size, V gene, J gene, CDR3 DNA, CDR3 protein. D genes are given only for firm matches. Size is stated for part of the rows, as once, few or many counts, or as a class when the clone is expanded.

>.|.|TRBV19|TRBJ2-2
TGTGCCAGCCACCCTCGGGGTAGCGGAAGGATGGAGCTGTTTTTT
CASHPRGSGRMELFF
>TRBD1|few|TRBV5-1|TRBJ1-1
TGCGCCAGTGGACAGGGGGCTGGCACTGAAGCTTTCTTT
CASGQGAGTEAFF
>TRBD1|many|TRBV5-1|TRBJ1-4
TGCGCCAGCAGCGCAGGACAGGGAAGAGAGTTGGAAAAACTGTTTTTT
CASSAGQGRELEKLFF
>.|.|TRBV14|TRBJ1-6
TGTGCCAGCAGCCACGGGAATTCACCCCTCCACTTT
CASSHGNSPLHF
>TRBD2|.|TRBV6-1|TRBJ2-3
TGTGCCAGCACCATGACTAGCGGGAGCACAGATACGCAGTATTTT
CASTMTSGSTDTQYF
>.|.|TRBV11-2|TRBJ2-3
TGTGCCAGCAGCCTACAGGCGGGGAGTACGCAGTATTTT
CASSLQAGSTQYF
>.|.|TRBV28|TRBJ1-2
TGTGCCAGCAGTTCACCCCTCGACAGACTAACTCATGGCTACACCTTC
CASSSPLDRLTHGYTF
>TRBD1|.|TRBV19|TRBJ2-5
TGTGCCAGTAGTATAGGAGGCCAGGGGGCGAAACGAGAGACCCAGTACTTC
CASSIGGQGAKRETQYF
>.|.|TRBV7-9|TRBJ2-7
TGTGCCAGCAGCTTAGGATGGTACGAGCAGTACTTC
CASSLGWYEQYF
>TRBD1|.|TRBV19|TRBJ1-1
TGTGCCAGTAGGACACAGGGGGCGAGTAGCTCTGAAGCTTTCTTT
CASRTQGASSSEAFF
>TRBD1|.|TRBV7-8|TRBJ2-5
TGTGCCAGCAGCCAACGCCGGGACAGGGGGCGCAGGGAGACCCAGTACTTC
CASSQRRDRGRRETQYF
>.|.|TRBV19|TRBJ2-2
TGTGCCAGTAGTATTCGGGGGAACACCGGGGAGCTGTTTTTT
CASSIRGNTGELFF
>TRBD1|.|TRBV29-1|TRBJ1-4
TGCAGCGTACACACAGGACAGGGGAAAAAACTGTTTTTT
CSVHTGQGKKLFF
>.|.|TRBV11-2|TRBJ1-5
TGTGCCAGCAGTTTAGGGGGGAGCAATCAGCCCCAGCATTTT
CASSLGGSNQPQHF
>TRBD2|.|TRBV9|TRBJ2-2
TGTGCCAGCAGCGCCCCCGAGACTAGCGGGAGGTGGTGGTCCGGGGAGCTGTTTTTT
CASSAPETSGRWWSGELFF
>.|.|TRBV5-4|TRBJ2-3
TGTGCCAGCAGCTCTCAGGGGACTAGCACAGATACGCAGTATTTT
CASSSQGTSTDTQYF
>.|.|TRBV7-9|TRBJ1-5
TGTGCCAGCAGTCGAGGGGTAGGTCAGCCCCAGCATTTT
CASSRGVGQPQHF
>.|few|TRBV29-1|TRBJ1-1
TGCAGCGTTGTTGGTTTGGCGACCGGGGCTTTCTTT
CSVVGLATGAFF
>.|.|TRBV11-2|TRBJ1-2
TGTGCCAGCAGCCCCCTAGGGACGGAGGCGGGCTACACCTTC
CASSPLGTEAGYTF
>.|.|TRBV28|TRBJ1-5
TGTGCCAGCAGTTGGGGTCTCAATCAGCCCCAGCATTTT
CASSWGLNQPQHF
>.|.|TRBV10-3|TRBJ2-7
TGTGCCATCAGTCCCGGAGCGGCGTACTCCCACTACGAGCAGTACTTC
CAISPGAAYSHYEQYF
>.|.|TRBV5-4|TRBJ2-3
TGTGCCAGCAGCTCCCCGGGGGATGCGGATACGCAGTATTTT
CASSSPGDADTQYF
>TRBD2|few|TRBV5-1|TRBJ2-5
TGCGCCAGCAGCCGTGATGGGACTAGCGGGAGTTTAGAGACCCAGTACTTC
CASSRDGTSGSLETQYF
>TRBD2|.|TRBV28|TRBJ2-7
TGTGCCAGCAGTTTGGCGGGAGCCGACGAGCAGTACTTC
CASSLAGADEQYF
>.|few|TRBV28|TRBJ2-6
TGTGCCAGCAGTCCCGACACCCTCGAGGCCAACGTCCTGACTTTC
CASSPDTLEANVLTF